This entry lists 7 T cell receptor beta chains sequenced from one sample in a study of blood T cell repertoires in COVID-19. Clones were sequenced by immunoSEQ multiplex PCR, and TCRdb holds only the in-frame ones, with some missing. The sample gives over 65,000 clones, 80% to 90% of which show up once; 25% to 30% is in the top ten. The sample comprised peripheral blood. Receptor source: a man aged 50-59 years with active or convalescent COVID-19.

The chain carries TRBV2 and TRBJ2-5; TRBD2 aligns across 11 bases. Germline V gives CDR1 SNHLY, CDR2 FYNNEI. The J segment lost 10 bases and the V segment lost 6 bases, leaving 7 bases of the junction unmatched. The CDR3 is 13 residues long. The CDR3 spells CASRSSGGPRQYF. DNA of the CDR3: TGTGCCAGCAGATCTAGCGGGGGGCCCCGCCAGTACTTC.

The chain couples TRBV30 to TRBJ2-3, with D uncertain. V was pared by 2 bases and J by 0 bases, with 9 bases between. This CDR3 region has 14 residues. Germline CDR1 and CDR2: GTSNPN and SVGIG (reference sequence). The CDR3 sequence is CAWSKSRSTDTQYF. For the CDR3, the DNA is TGTGCCTGGAGTAAGTCCAGAAGCACAGATACGCAGTATTTT.

The chain uses TRBV2 and TRBJ2-7; TRBD2 aligns across 7 bases. The CDR3 is made up of 17 amino acids. Per the germline V gene, CDR1 is SNHLY and CDR2 is FYNNEI. Trimming took 3 bases from V and 6 from J; bases not matched to a gene: 17. The CDR3 here is CASSELTNSGWGIEQYF. The CDR3 bases are TGTGCCAGCAGTGAGTTGACTAATAGCGGGTGGGGGATCGAGCAGTACTTC.

The chain couples TRBV10-3 to TRBJ1-4; 7 bases map to TRBD1. Per the germline V gene, CDR1 is ENHRY and CDR2 is SYGVKD. V was pared by 3 bases and J by 5 bases, with 6 bases of the junction left unmatched. The CDR3 is 15 residues long. CDR3 loop: CAISDATGNNEKLFF. The CDR3 DNA follows: TGTGCCATCAGTGACGCGACAGGGAACAATGAAAAACTGTTTTTT.

The chain is built from TRBV5-4 and TRBJ2-1; the D gene is possibly TRBD2 (5 bases). Germline V gives CDR1 SGHNT, CDR2 YYREEE (reference sequence). This CDR3 is 14 amino acids long. Trimming shortened V by 6 bases and J by 3 bases, and 13 bases separated the two germline ends. As DNA, the CDR3 is TGTGCCAGCACCCTCGCCGGGGACTACAATGAGCAGTTCTTC. Residues: CASTLAGDYNEQFF.

The rearrangement uses TRBV3-1 (or the pseudogene TRBV3-2) and TRBJ1-5; 9 nucleotides line up with TRBD1. Trimming at V came to 1 base and at J to 3 bases, leaving 13 bases not matched to a gene. The CDR3 spans 19 residues. The germline gives CDR1 LGHDT, CDR2 YNNKEL (reference sequence). The DNA of the CDR3 is TGTGCCAGCAGCCAAGCTTTCCCCGGACAGGGGAGGTACAATCAGCCCCAGCATTTT. Amino acid sequence: CASSQAFPGQGRYNQPQHF.

A single count supports this clone. The J gene is TRBJ2-5, the V gene TRBV7-8; D uncertain. In germline, CDR1 is SGHVS, CDR2 FQNEAQ. CDR3 length: 14 residues. V was trimmed by 3 bases and J by 5 bases, leaving 13 bases between them. For the CDR3, the DNA is TGTGCCAGCAGCTTGAATCATCACAGCGAGACCCAGTACTTC. This sequence encodes CASSLNHHSETQYF.